These T cell receptor beta chains were read from a single sample in a study of regulatory T cells in long-lasting Graves disease. TCRdb reprocessed the multiplex PCR reads via MiXCR and lists one record per CDR3 protein. Among around 500,000 distinct CDR3 sequences, about 11% were seen once, and the ten largest hold more than 8%. These data also formed part of another study, on T cells in Graves' hyperthyroidism and ophthalmopathy.

The starting material was peripheral blood mononuclear cells (PBMCs), obtained at new diagnosis, from a patient treated with antithyroid drugs. These TCRs come from a woman in her twenties or thirties with Graves disease. CDR3s include the opening cysteine and the closing phenylalanine or tryptophan. Fields, in order: V gene, clone size, J gene, D gene, CDR3 DNA, CDR3 protein. The D gene is left open where the match is weak. The size field is filled for only some rows; it gives once, few, many or a size class.

v_gene: TRBV7-2
abundance: few
j_gene: TRBJ2-2
d_gene: TRBD2
CDR3nt: TGTGCCAGCAGCTTGAGGTCTAGCGGGTATACTACCGGGGAGCTGTTTTTT
CDR3aa: CASSLRSSGYTTGELFF

v_gene: TRBV20-1
abundance: .
j_gene: TRBJ1-1
d_gene: TRBD1
CDR3nt: TGCAGTGCTAGCGGAGGGACAGGGGACACTGAAGCTTTCTTT
CDR3aa: CSASGGTGDTEAFF

v_gene: TRBV3-1
abundance: many
j_gene: TRBJ2-1
d_gene: .
CDR3nt: TGTGCCAGCAGCCTCAAATGGGGGGGGCGCCGCAATGAGCAGTTCTTC
CDR3aa: CASSLKWGGRRNEQFF

v_gene: TRBV5-1
abundance: .
j_gene: TRBJ2-5
d_gene: TRBD2
CDR3nt: TGCGCCAGCAGCCCTCCTAGCGGGGGGGACCAAGAGACCCAGTACTTC
CDR3aa: CASSPPSGGDQETQYF

v_gene: TRBV7-9
abundance: .
j_gene: TRBJ2-3
d_gene: TRBD2
CDR3nt: TGTGCCAGCAGCCAACTAGCGGGAGTGGGGGATACGCAGTATTTT
CDR3aa: CASSQLAGVGDTQYF

v_gene: TRBV10-3
abundance: .
j_gene: TRBJ2-1
d_gene: .
CDR3nt: TGTGCCATCAGTTTGGGGTACAATGAGCAGTTCTTC
CDR3aa: CAISLGYNEQFF

v_gene: TRBV30
abundance: .
j_gene: TRBJ2-7
d_gene: .
CDR3nt: TGTGCCTGGAGTGTACCCGGGGGTAGTGACGAGCAGTACTTC
CDR3aa: CAWSVPGGSDEQYF

v_gene: TRBV12-3/TRBV12-4
abundance: many
j_gene: TRBJ1-1
d_gene: .
CDR3nt: TGTGCCAGCAGTCTTACCGGGACAAAAAAAGGGCGAGCTTTCTTT
CDR3aa: CASSLTGTKKGRAFF

v_gene: TRBV9
abundance: few
j_gene: TRBJ1-5
d_gene: .
CDR3nt: TGTGCCAGCAGCCCCGCTTCAGGGTCGGCGCCCCAGCATTTT
CDR3aa: CASSPASGSAPQHF

v_gene: TRBV11-1
abundance: .
j_gene: TRBJ2-7
d_gene: .
CDR3nt: TGTGACAGCAGCCCCCTTGGGCTAGTCCACGAGCAGTACTTC
CDR3aa: CDSSPLGLVHEQYF

v_gene: TRBV18
abundance: many
j_gene: TRBJ2-5
d_gene: .
CDR3nt: TGTGCCAGCTCCGGTGGCAGGGAAGAGACCCAGTACTTC
CDR3aa: CASSGGREETQYF